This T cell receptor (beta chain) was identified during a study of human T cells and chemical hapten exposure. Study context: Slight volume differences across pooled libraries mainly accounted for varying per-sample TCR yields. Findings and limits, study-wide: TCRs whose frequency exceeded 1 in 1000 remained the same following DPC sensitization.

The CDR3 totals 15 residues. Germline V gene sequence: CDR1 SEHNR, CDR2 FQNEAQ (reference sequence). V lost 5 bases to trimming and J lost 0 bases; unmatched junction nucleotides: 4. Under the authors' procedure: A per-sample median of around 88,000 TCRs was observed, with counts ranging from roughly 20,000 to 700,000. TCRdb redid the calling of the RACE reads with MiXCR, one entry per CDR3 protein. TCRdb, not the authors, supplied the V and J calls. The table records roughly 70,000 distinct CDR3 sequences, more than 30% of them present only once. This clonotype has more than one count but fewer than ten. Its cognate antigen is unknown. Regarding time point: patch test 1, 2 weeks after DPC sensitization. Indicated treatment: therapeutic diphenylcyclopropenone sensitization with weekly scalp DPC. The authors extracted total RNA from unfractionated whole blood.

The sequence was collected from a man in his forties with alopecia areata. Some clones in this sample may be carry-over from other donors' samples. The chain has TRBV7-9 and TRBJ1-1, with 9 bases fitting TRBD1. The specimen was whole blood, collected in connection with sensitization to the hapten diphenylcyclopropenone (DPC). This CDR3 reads CASSPRDRVNTEAFF. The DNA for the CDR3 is TGTGCCAGCAGCCCCCGGGACAGGGTGAACACTGAAGCTTTCTTT.